Below are 5 T cell receptor beta chains sequenced from a single sample in a study of T-cell reconstitution after alpha-beta-depleted transplantation in children. Construction of the TCRbeta library involved unique molecular identifiers. A single record per CDR3 protein comes from TCRdb applying MiXCR to the PCR reads. Of 200,000 or so distinct CDR3 sequences listed, under 8.5% are singletons. Sequenced material: PBMCs, taken before TCRalphabeta/CD19-depleted stem cell transplant. The receptor set was obtained from a boy younger than 10 with acute lymphoblastic leukemia, due to receive a stem cell transplant.

The sample holds a few counts of this clonotype. The V gene is TRBV5-1, the J gene TRBJ2-7; the D is unclear. V was clipped by 4 bases and J by 6 bases, with 14 bases between them. CDR3 size: 13 residues. The germline gives CDR1 SGHRS, CDR2 YFSETQ. As DNA, the CDR3 is TGCGCCAGCAGCCCACCCGAGTCCAGCGAGCAGTACTTC. Translated: CASSPPESSEQYF.

The table lists this clonotype with many counts. J is TRBJ2-7 and V is TRBV7-9; 8 bases agree with TRBD1. V was pared by 5 bases and J by 6 bases, with 9 bases of the junction left unmatched. Germline values: CDR1 SEHNR, CDR2 FQNEAQ (reference sequence). This CDR3 spans 14 amino acids. In DNA, the CDR3 is TGTGCCAGCAGCCCGGACAGGGATTATGGCGAGCAGTACTTC. Protein: CASSPDRDYGEQYF.

This clonotype was detected many times. This rearrangement joins TRBV5-5 to TRBJ2-3; D unclear. This CDR3 comprises 12 residues. Trimming cost V 1 base and J 4 bases, with 4 bases left between them. Germline lookup yields CDR1 SGHKS and CDR2 YYEKEE (reference sequence). CDR3 sequence (DNA): TGTGCCAGCAGCTTGAATCCAGATACGCAGTATTTT. It is translated as CASSLNPDTQYF.

The sample holds many counts of this clonotype. The chain couples TRBV3-1 to TRBJ2-1, with D unclear. CDR1 is LGHDT, CDR2 YNNKEL, per germline (reference sequence). The CDR3 covers 17 residues. Trimming shortened V by 5 bases and J by 5 bases, and 22 bases separated the two germline ends. CDR3 coding DNA: TGTGCCAGCAGCTTCCGAGCAGTCCCTATAGTCCACAATGAGCAGTTCTTC. This translates into CASSFRAVPIVHNEQFF.

This clonotype appeared many times. The rearrangement uses TRBV7-2 and TRBJ2-5; D not resolved. CDR1 SGHTA and CDR2 FQGNSA come from the germline V gene. Trimming removed 3 bases from V and 1 base from J, with 9 bases in between. CDR3 length: 14 residues. CDR3: CASSLFQSQETQYF. The CDR3 region has the DNA TGTGCCAGCAGCTTGTTCCAGTCCCAAGAGACCCAGTACTTC.